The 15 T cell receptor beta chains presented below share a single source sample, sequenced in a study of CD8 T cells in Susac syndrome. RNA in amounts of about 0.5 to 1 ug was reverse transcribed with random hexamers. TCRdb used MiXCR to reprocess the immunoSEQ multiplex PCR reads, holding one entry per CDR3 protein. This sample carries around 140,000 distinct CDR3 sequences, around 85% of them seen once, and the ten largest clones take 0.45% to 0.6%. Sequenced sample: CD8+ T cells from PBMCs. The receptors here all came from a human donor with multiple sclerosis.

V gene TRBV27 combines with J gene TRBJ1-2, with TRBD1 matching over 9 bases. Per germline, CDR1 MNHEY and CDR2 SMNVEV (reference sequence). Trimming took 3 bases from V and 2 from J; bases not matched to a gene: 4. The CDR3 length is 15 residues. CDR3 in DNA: TGTGCCAGCAGTTTGCGGGGACAGGGAAACTATGGCTACACCTTC. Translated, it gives CASSLRGQGNYGYTF.

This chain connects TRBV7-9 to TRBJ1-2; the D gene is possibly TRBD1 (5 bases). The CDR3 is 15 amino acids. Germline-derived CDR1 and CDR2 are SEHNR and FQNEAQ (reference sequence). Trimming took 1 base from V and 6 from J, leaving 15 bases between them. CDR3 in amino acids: CASSLEWGPSNGYTF. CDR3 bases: TGTGCCAGCAGCTTAGAATGGGGACCTTCTAATGGCTACACCTTC. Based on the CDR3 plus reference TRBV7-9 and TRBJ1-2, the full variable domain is DTGVSQNPRHKITKRGQNVTFRCDPISEHNRLYWYRQTLGQGPEFLTYFQNEAQLEKSRLLSDRFSAERPKGSFSTLEIQRTEQGDSAMYLCASSLEWGPSNGYTFGSGTRLTVV.

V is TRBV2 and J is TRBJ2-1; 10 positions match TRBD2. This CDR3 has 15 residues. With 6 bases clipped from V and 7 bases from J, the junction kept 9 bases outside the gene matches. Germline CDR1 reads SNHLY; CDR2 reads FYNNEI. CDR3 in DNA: TGTGCCAGCAGGCCTGCTAGCGGGAGCTTTAATGAGCAGTTCTTC. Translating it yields CASRPASGSFNEQFF. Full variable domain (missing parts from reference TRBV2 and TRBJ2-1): EPEVTQTPSHQVTQMGQEVILRCVPISNHLYFYWYRQILGQKVEFLVSFYNNEISEKSEIFDDQFSVERPDGSNFTLKIRSTKLEDSAMYFCASRPASGSFNEQFFGPGTRLTVL.

This CDR3 reads CASSPMGGAYEQYV. The DNA for the CDR3 is TGTGCCAGCAGTCCGATGGGAGGGGCCTACGAGCAGTACGTC. The V call is TRBV12-3 or TRBV12-4, the J call TRBJ2-7, with 7 bases that match TRBD2. The trim removed 5 bases at V and 2 bases at J, leaving 6 bases unmatched. CDR3 size: 14 residues.

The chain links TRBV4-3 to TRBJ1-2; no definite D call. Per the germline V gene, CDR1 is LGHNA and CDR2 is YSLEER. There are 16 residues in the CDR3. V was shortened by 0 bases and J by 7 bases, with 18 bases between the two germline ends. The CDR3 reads CASSQDRSNPSSGYTF. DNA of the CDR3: TGCGCCAGCAGCCAAGATCGATCTAACCCATCCTCTGGCTACACCTTC.

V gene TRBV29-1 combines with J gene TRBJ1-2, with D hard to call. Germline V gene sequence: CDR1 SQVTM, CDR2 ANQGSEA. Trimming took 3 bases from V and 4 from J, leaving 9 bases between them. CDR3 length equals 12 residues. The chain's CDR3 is CSVEGGVYGYTF. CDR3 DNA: TGCAGCGTTGAGGGCGGAGTCTATGGCTACACCTTC.

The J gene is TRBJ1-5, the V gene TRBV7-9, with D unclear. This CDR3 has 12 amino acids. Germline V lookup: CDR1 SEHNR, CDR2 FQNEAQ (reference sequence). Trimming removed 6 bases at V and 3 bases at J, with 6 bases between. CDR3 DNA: TGTGCCAGCAGGGAAAACAATCAGCCCCAGCATTTT. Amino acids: CASRENNQPQHF.

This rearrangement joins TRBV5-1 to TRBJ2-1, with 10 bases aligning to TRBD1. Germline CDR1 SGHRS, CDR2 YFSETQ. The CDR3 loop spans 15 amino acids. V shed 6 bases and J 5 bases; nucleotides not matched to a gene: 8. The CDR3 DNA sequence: TGCGCCAGCACCCCGGCCGGGACAGGGGACAATGAGCAGTTCTTC. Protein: CASTPAGTGDNEQFF.

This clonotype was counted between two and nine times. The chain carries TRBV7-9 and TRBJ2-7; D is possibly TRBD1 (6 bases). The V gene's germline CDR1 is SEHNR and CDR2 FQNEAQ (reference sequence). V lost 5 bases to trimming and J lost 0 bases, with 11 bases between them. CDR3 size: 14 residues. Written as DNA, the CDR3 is TGTGCCAGCAGCGGGGGACACGACTCCTACGAGCAGTACTTC. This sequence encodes CASSGGHDSYEQYF.

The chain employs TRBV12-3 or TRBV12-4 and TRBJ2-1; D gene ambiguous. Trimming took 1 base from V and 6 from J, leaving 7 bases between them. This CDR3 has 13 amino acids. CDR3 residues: CASSLELSNEQFF. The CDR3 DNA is TGTGCCAGCAGTTTAGAGTTGTCCAATGAGCAGTTCTTC.

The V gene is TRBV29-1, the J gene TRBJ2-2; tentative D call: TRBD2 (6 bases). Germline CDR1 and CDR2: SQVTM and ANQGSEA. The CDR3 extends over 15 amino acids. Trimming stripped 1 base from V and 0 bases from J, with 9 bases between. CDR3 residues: CSVEGSGANTGELFF. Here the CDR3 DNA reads TGCAGCGTTGAAGGGTCGGGGGCGAACACCGGGGAGCTGTTTTTT.

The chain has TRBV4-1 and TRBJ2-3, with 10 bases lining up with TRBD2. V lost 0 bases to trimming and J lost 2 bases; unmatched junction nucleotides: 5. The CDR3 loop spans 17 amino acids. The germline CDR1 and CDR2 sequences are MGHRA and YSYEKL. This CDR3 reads CASSQDWTSGLTDTQYF. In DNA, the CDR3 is TGCGCCAGCAGCCAAGATTGGACTAGCGGTCTCACAGATACGCAGTATTTT.

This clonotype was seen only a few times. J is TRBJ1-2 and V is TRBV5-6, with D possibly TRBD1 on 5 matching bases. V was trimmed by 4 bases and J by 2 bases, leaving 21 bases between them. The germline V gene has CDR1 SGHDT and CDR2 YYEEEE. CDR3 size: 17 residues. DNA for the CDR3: TGTGCCAGCAGCGGGGGTTTAAGGCCCTCTCTCAACTATGGCTACACCTTC. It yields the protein CASSGGLRPSLNYGYTF.

The DNA for the CDR3 is TGTGCCAGCAGCGTAGTCGGGGCGGAAACAGATACGCAGTATTTT. Translated: CASSVVGAETDTQYF. The J gene is TRBJ2-3, the V gene TRBV9, with D perhaps TRBD1 or TRBD2 (5 bases each). Trimming stripped 0 bases from V and 3 bases from J, with 11 bases between. Per germline, CDR1 SGDLS and CDR2 YYNGEE. CDR3 length: 15 residues.

The CDR3 reads CSVIHVGGQETQYF. CDR3 nucleotide sequence: TGCAGCGTCATACATGTGGGGGGCCAAGAGACCCAGTACTTC. The chain couples TRBV29-1 to TRBJ2-5, with D possibly matching TRBD2 (6 bases). With 6 bases removed from V and 1 base from J, the gap between germline ends came to 15 bases. The germline V gene has CDR1 SQVTM and CDR2 ANQGSEA. CDR3 length: 14 residues.